This T cell receptor (beta chain) emerged from a study of blood T cell repertoires in COVID-19. The assay was immunoSEQ multiplex PCR, and TCRdb's table has in-frame clones only and misses some. The data hold about 120,000 clones, with roughly four fifths observed a single time. The CDR3 extends over 14 amino acids. The germline V gene has CDR1 GTSNPN and CDR2 SVGIG (reference sequence). Deletions cut 1 base from V and 6 bases from J, with 13 bases between. The sample consisted of peripheral blood. This chain links TRBV30 with TRBJ1-5, with a tentative D call TRBD1 (5 bases). This clonotype originated in a human donor in a cohort sampled during active COVID-19. CDR3 sequence reads: CAWSGAGFGQPQHF. The DNA of the CDR3 is TGTGCCTGGAGTGGGGCAGGGTTTGGTCAGCCCCAGCATTTT.